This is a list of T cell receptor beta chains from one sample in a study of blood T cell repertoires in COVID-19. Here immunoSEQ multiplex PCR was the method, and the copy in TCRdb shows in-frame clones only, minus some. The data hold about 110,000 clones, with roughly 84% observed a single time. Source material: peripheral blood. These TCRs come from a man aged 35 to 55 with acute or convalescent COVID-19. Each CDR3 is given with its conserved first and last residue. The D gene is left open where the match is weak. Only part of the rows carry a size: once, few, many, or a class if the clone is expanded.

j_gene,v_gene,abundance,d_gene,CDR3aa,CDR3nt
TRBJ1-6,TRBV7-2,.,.,CAGGNYNSPLHF,TGTGCGGGGGGAAACTATAATTCACCCCTCCACTTT
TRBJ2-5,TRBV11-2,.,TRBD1,CASRLVGQVQETQYF,TGTGCCAGCAGGCTGGTCGGACAGGTCCAAGAGACCCAGTACTTC
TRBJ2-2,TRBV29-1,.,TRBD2,CSVGTSGGFTGELFF,TGCAGCGTTGGAACTAGCGGGGGTTTCACCGGGGAGCTGTTTTTT
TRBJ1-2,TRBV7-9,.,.,CASSLRQSNYGYTF,TGTGCCAGCAGCTTAAGACAGAGCAACTATGGCTACACCTTC
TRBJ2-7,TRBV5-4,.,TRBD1,CASSFDRGHEQYF,TGTGCCAGCAGCTTCGACAGGGGCCACGAGCAGTACTTC
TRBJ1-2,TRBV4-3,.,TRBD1,CASSQGRGGGVYGYTF,TGCGCCAGCAGCCAAGGTCGTGGAGGGGGCGTCTATGGCTACACCTTC
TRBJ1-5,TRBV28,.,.,CAGQGYGFGQPQHF,TGTGCCGGCCAGGGTTACGGATTCGGTCAGCCCCAGCATTTT
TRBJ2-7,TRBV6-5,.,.,CASSYSRAGEQYF,TGTGCCAGCAGTTACTCCAGGGCCGGCGAGCAGTACTTC
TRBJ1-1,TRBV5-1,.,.,CASSPGGGADTEAFF,TGCGCCAGCAGCCCCGGGGGGGGCGCGGACACTGAAGCTTTCTTT
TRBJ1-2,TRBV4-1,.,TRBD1,CASSPDRVGGYTF,TGCGCCAGCAGCCCGGACAGGGTCGGTGGCTACACCTTC
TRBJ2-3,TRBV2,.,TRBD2,CASRLAGDTQYF,TGTGCCAGCAGACTAGCGGGAGATACGCAGTATTTT
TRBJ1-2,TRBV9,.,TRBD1,CASSVSGTGYGYTF,TGTGCCAGCAGCGTATCGGGGACAGGTTATGGCTACACCTTC
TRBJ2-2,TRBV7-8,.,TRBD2,CASSSGLAGGTGELFF,TGTGCCAGCAGCTCGGGACTAGCGGGAGGAACCGGGGAGCTGTTTTTT
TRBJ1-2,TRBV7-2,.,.,CASRYAPIGQIDGYTF,TGTGCCAGCAGGTACGCCCCAATCGGACAGATAGATGGCTACACCTTC
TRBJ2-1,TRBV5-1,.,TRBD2,CASSFLAGGGMNEQFF,TGCGCCAGCAGCTTTCTAGCGGGAGGGGGGATGAATGAGCAGTTCTTC
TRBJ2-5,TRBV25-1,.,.,CASSEFPPDQETQYF,TGTGCCAGCAGTGAATTCCCCCCGGACCAAGAGACCCAGTACTTC
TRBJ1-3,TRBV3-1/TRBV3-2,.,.,CASSQGGGRGNTIYF,TGTGCCAGCAGCCAAGGAGGGGGAAGGGGAAACACCATATATTTT
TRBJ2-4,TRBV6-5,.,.,CASSFGGAPGYF,TGTGCCAGCAGTTTTGGGGGGGCCCCAGGGTACTTC
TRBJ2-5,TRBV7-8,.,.,CASSPTGTQYF,TGTGCCAGCAGCCCGACAGGGACCCAGTACTTC
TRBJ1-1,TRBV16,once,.,CASSQSPRTEAFF,TGTGCCAGCAGCCAATCTCCTCGGACTGAAGCTTTCTTT
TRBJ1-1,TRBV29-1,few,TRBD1,CSARGGLNTEAFF,TGCAGCGCCAGAGGGGGCCTGAACACTGAAGCTTTCTTT
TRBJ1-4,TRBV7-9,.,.,CASSLGQVNNEKLFF,TGTGCCAGCAGCTTAGGACAGGTTAATAATGAAAAACTGTTTTTT
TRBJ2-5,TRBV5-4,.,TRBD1,CASGTEEETQYF,TGTGCCTCCGGGACAGAAGAAGAGACCCAGTACTTC
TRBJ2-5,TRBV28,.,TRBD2,CASSPFPGLALTEETQYF,TGTGCCAGCAGTCCATTCCCGGGACTAGCGCTCACAGAGGAGACCCAGTACTTC
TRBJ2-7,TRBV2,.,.,CASSERGYGDEQYF,TGTGCCAGCAGTGAACGAGGGTACGGGGACGAGCAGTACTTC
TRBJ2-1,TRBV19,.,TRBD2,CASSKTSGTRDEQFF,TGTGCCAGTAGTAAAACTAGCGGGACTAGGGATGAGCAGTTCTTC
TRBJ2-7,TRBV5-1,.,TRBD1,CASSLKATGVYNEQYF,TGCGCCAGCAGCTTGAAGGCGACAGGGGTATACAACGAGCAGTACTTC
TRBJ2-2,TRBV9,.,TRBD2,CASSLRLAGAGANTGELFF,TGTGCCAGCAGCCTCCGACTAGCGGGGGCAGGAGCGAACACCGGGGAGCTGTTTTTT
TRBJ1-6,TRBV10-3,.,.,CAISEGQGSNSPLHF,TGTGCCATCAGTGAAGGGCAGGGGAGTAATTCACCCCTCCACTTT
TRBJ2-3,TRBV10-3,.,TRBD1,CAAGTGETDTQYF,TGTGCCGCAGGGACAGGGGAAACAGATACGCAGTATTTT
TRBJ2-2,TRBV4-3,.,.,CASSQDRGWELFF,TGCGCCAGCAGCCAAGATAGGGGTTGGGAGCTGTTTTTT
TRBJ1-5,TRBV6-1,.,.,CASSEVYARVSGNQPQHF,TGTGCCAGCAGTGAAGTCTATGCGCGGGTAAGTGGCAATCAGCCCCAGCATTTT
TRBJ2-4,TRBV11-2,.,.,CASSLEGTPKNIQYF,TGTGCCAGCAGCTTAGAAGGGACTCCAAAAAACATTCAGTACTTC
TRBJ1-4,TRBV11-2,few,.,CASSPGGATTNEKLFF,TGTGCCAGCAGCCCCGGGGGGGCAACAACTAATGAAAAACTGTTTTTT
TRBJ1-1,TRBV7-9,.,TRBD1,CASSSWTGNTEAFF,TGTGCCAGCAGCTCCTGGACAGGGAACACTGAAGCTTTCTTT
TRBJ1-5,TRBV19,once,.,CASTPQSNQPQHF,TGTGCCAGTACCCCGCAGAGCAATCAGCCCCAGCATTTT
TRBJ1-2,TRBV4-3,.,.,CASSQGTNYGYTF,TGCGCCAGCAGTCAGGGAACTAACTATGGCTACACCTTC
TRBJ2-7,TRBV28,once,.,CASSVLRDKQYF,TGTGCCAGCAGTGTCCTACGGGACAAGCAGTACTTC
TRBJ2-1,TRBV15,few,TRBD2,CATSREMAGGRKNEQFF,TGTGCCACCAGCAGAGAAATGGCGGGGGGGCGAAAGAATGAGCAGTTCTTC
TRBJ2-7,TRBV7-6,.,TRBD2,CASSPELAAKLHEQYF,TGTGCCAGCAGCCCTGAACTAGCGGCAAAGCTCCACGAGCAGTACTTC
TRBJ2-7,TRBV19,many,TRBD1,CASSILGQVYEQYF,TGTGCCAGTAGTATACTGGGACAGGTCTACGAGCAGTACTTC
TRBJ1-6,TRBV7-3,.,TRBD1,CASSSADRVRSPLHF,TGTGCCAGCAGCTCCGCGGACAGGGTGCGTTCACCCCTCCACTTT
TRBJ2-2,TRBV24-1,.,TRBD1,CATSDEVQGVTGELFF,TGTGCCACCAGTGATGAGGTACAGGGGGTCACCGGGGAGCTGTTTTTT
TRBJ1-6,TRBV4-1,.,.,CASSQDRPGIDSPLHF,TGCGCCAGCAGCCAAGATCGGCCAGGGATCGATTCACCCCTCCACTTT
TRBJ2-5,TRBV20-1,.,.,CSAMRKETQYF,TGCAGTGCTATGAGGAAGGAGACCCAGTACTTC
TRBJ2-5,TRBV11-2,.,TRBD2,CASSPSGRAGETQYF,TGTGCCAGCAGCCCAAGCGGGAGGGCCGGGGAGACCCAGTACTTC
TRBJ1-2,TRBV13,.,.,CASSLDRANYGYTF,TGTGCCAGCAGCTTAGACAGGGCGAACTATGGCTACACCTTC
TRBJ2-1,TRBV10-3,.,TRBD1,CAIMLAGTGVNEQFF,TGTGCCATCATGCTGGCAGGGACAGGCGTCAATGAGCAGTTCTTC
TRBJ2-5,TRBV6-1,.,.,CASSEVLQETQYF,TGTGCCAGCAGTGAAGTATTACAAGAGACCCAGTACTTC
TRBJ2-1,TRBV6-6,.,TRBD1,CASSSRDRSSYNEQFF,TGTGCCAGCAGTTCCCGGGACAGGAGCTCCTACAATGAGCAGTTCTTC
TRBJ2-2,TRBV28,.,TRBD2,CASSSGGTSTGELFF,TGTGCCAGCAGTTCAGGCGGGACTAGCACCGGGGAGCTGTTTTTT
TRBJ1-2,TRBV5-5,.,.,CASVSQPGTPLYGYTF,TGTGCCAGCGTATCCCAACCAGGGACTCCTCTCTATGGCTACACCTTC